The 29 T cell receptor beta chains reported below all come from one sample, sequenced in a study of blood T cell repertoires in COVID-19. The method was immunoSEQ multiplex PCR; TCRdb's version includes in-frame clones alone and lacks a portion of them. In the table there are 100,000 to 150,000 clones, over 80% of which are singletons. Input material: peripheral blood. Receptors originate from a man in his sixties with acute or convalescent COVID-19.

V is TRBV12-3 or TRBV12-4 and J is TRBJ2-7; 9 bases are a match to TRBD1. The CDR3 loop spans 13 amino acids. The V gene end was trimmed by 5 bases and the J gene end by 5 bases; junction bases not matched to a gene: 4. The CDR3 is CASSRDRVDEQYF. In DNA, the CDR3 is TGTGCCAGCAGTAGGGACAGGGTGGACGAGCAGTACTTC.

V and J are TRBV4-2 and TRBJ1-3; TRBD1 aligns across 9 bases. After removal of 3 bases from V and 1 base from J, the junction contained 13 bases not matched to a gene. This CDR3 has 19 residues. Germline V lookup: CDR1 LGHNA, CDR2 YNFKEQ. The DNA for the CDR3 is TGTGCCAGCAGCCAGGGACAGGGATCCGTAAAGAGGTCTGGAAACACCATATATTTT. Amino acids: CASSQGQGSVKRSGNTIYF.

This clone was observed at least ten times. The chain links TRBV21-1 to TRBJ1-5. TRBV21-1 is assigned pseudogene status. The CDR3 covers 15 residues. CDR3 bases: TGTGCCAGCAGCAAAGCTGTGGCAGGCGGGCAGCCCCAGCATTTT. Amino acid sequence: CASSKAVAGGQPQHF.

The chain joins TRBV5-6 to TRBJ1-3; D is possibly TRBD1 (6 bases). The germline V gene has CDR1 SGHDT and CDR2 YYEEEE. The V end was cut by 2 bases, the J end by 1 base, with 7 bases between. This CDR3 spans 14 amino acids. CDR3 nucleotide sequence: TGTGCCAGCAGCTTACAGGGATCTGGAAACACCATATATTTT. Translated: CASSLQGSGNTIYF.

The chain is built from TRBV20-1 and TRBJ2-3; TRBD2 matches at 10 bases. The CDR3 runs to 17 residues. The trim removed 3 bases at V and 3 bases at J, leaving 12 bases unmatched. In germline, CDR1 is DFQATT, CDR2 SNEGSKA (reference sequence). The CDR3 loop reads CSASTTSASGSTDTQYF. The CDR3 nucleotides read TGCAGTGCTAGTACTACGTCGGCTAGCGGGAGTACAGATACGCAGTATTTT.

The chain links TRBV7-7 to TRBJ2-5; D ambiguous. CDR3 length: 13 amino acids. CDR1 is SSHAT and CDR2 is FNYEAQ in the germline V gene (reference sequence). V was shortened by 1 base and J by 2 bases, with 5 bases between the two germline ends. CDR3 residues: CASSLDRQETQYF. The CDR3 region has the DNA TGTGCCAGCAGCTTAGACAGACAAGAGACCCAGTACTTC. Together with reference TRBV7-7 and TRBJ2-5, the CDR3 gives the full variable domain: GAGVSQSPRYKVTKRGQDVTLRCDPISSHATLYWYQQALGQGPEFLTYFNYEAQPDKSGLPSDRFSAERPEGSISTLTIQRTEQRDSAMYRCASSLDRQETQYFGPGTRLLVL.

The chain employs TRBV29-1 and TRBJ2-3; 9 positions agree with TRBD2. The CDR3 covers 15 residues. Germline assignment: CDR1 SQVTM and CDR2 ANQGSEA. V shed 4 bases, J shed 4 bases, and the junction held 9 bases outside the gene matches. The CDR3 sequence: CSVGNSGSTADTQYF. The CDR3 bases are TGCAGCGTTGGAAATAGCGGGAGTACGGCAGATACGCAGTATTTT.

This chain links TRBV5-4 with TRBJ2-5, with a possible D match to TRBD1 (6 bases). This CDR3 is built from 15 residues. Looked up from germline, CDR1 is SGHNT and CDR2 is YYREEE (reference sequence). Deletions cut 4 bases from V and 3 bases from J, with 16 bases between. CDR3 region: CASSPGPTGKETQYF. CDR3 nucleotide sequence: TGTGCCAGCAGCCCCGGCCCAACAGGGAAAGAGACCCAGTACTTC.

This clone was seen a few times. The chain has TRBV3-1 (or the pseudogene TRBV3-2) and TRBJ2-7; 10 bases agree with TRBD2. V lost 5 bases to trimming and J lost 2 bases; unmatched junction nucleotides: 6. Germline values: CDR1 LGHDT, CDR2 YNNKEL (reference sequence). This CDR3 spans 15 amino acids. CDR3 coding DNA: TGTGCCAGCAGCGCCAGACTAGCGGGCCCCTACGAGCAGTACTTC. Its translation: CASSARLAGPYEQYF.

J is TRBJ2-2 and V is TRBV6-2 or TRBV6-3, with TRBD2 identical over 12 bases. This CDR3 has 20 residues. Trimming removed 6 bases from V and 0 bases from J; junction bases left unmatched: 14. CDR1 and CDR2 (germline): MNHEY, SVGEGT. CDR3 residues: CASSPLAGGFPVSNTGELFF. The CDR3, as DNA: TGTGCCAGCAGCCCTCTAGCGGGAGGGTTCCCAGTATCGAACACCGGGGAGCTGTTTTTT.

This CDR3 reads CATSDPSGRARNEQFF. Here the CDR3 DNA reads TGTGCCACCAGTGACCCCAGCGGGAGGGCCCGCAATGAGCAGTTCTTC. V is TRBV24-1 and J is TRBJ2-1, with 10 positions matching TRBD2. V was pared by 4 bases and J by 6 bases, with 8 bases of the junction left unmatched. There are 16 residues in the CDR3. CDR1 and CDR2 (germline): KGHDR, SFDVKD.

The chain couples TRBV18 to TRBJ2-1; D call uncertain. The V gene's germline CDR1 is KGHSH and CDR2 LQKENI. CDR3 size: 14 residues. V gave up 1 base and J gave up 5 bases, with 9 bases separating them. The CDR3 DNA reads TGTGCCAGCTCACCACAGCTTACCGACAATGAGCAGTTCTTC. Translating it yields CASSPQLTDNEQFF.

This clone was counted only a few times. The chain employs TRBV27 and TRBJ1-2; 7 positions match TRBD1. The junction had 15 bases not matched to a gene; V was cut back by 9 bases and J by 8 bases. The germline V gene has CDR1 MNHEY and CDR2 SMNVEV (reference sequence). CDR3 length: 14 amino acids. This chain's CDR3 is CASWGDSLYGGYTF. The CDR3 DNA sequence: TGTGCCAGTTGGGGGGACAGCCTCTATGGGGGCTACACCTTC.

V usage is TRBV21-1 and J usage is TRBJ2-1; TRBD2, as called in the table, went unchecked against the DNA. TRBV21-1 is termed a pseudogene. The CDR3 loop spans 14 amino acids. CDR3: CASTRAGTYNEQFF. As DNA, the CDR3 is TGTGCCAGCACTCGAGCGGGTACCTACAATGAGCAGTTCTTC.

The CDR3 sequence is CASSLMGLATTNEQFF. CDR3 coding DNA: TGTGCCAGCAGTTTAATGGGACTAGCGACGACTAATGAGCAGTTCTTC. The chain couples TRBV27 to TRBJ2-1; 10 bases agree with TRBD2. CDR1 and CDR2 from the germline V gene are MNHEY and SMNVEV (reference sequence). The CDR3 sequence is 16 residues long. V lost 2 bases to trimming and J lost 7 bases; unmatched junction nucleotides: 8.

The genes are TRBV6-5 and TRBJ2-1; TRBD1 matches 9 bases. CDR3 length: 14 residues. The germline V gene encodes CDR1 MNHEY and CDR2 SVGAGI. J gave up 9 bases and V 11 bases, and 14 bases lay outside the gene matches. CDR3 sequence (DNA): TGTGCCTGCTCTACCGGGACAGGGTACGGTGAGCAGTTCTTC. This sequence encodes CACSTGTGYGEQFF.

Only one count was recorded for this clone. V is TRBV5-5 and J is TRBJ2-7, with D unresolved. The germline gives CDR1 SGHKS, CDR2 YYEKEE (reference sequence). Trimming cost V 5 bases and J 2 bases, with 14 bases left between them. The CDR3 covers 14 residues. The CDR3 spells CASRNGPETYEQYF. CDR3 DNA sequence: TGTGCCAGCAGGAATGGCCCAGAAACCTACGAGCAGTACTTC.

The genes are TRBV7-9 and TRBJ1-2; D not certain. The germline gives CDR1 SEHNR, CDR2 FQNEAQ (reference sequence). The CDR3 spans 12 residues. V was pared by 3 bases and J by 6 bases, with 8 bases between. CDR3 coding DNA: TGTGCCAGCAGCTTTTCAGCGGATGGCTACACCTTC. Residues: CASSFSADGYTF.

This clone was found a few times. This chain joins TRBV5-1 and TRBJ2-7; 7 bases are a match to TRBD1. Germline lookup yields CDR1 SGHRS and CDR2 YFSETQ. The V segment lost 2 bases and the J segment 3 bases; nucleotides outside the gene matches: 5. The CDR3 is made up of 14 amino acids. The DNA for the CDR3 is TGCGCCAGCAGCTTTTGGGACAGTAACTACGAGCAGTACTTC. Protein sequence: CASSFWDSNYEQYF. The variable domain in full, completed from reference TRBV5-1 and TRBJ2-7, reads KAGVTQTPRYLIKTRGQQVTLSCSPISGHRSVSWYQQTPGQGLQFLFEYFSETQRNKGNFPGRFSGRQFSNSRSEMNVSTLELGDSALYLCASSFWDSNYEQYFGPGTRLTVT.

The gene calls are TRBV18 and TRBJ2-7, with D perhaps matching TRBD1 (6 bases). CDR1 and CDR2 from the germline V gene are KGHSH and LQKENI. The CDR3 contains 13 residues. The germline V and J ends were trimmed by 3 bases and 2 bases, with 8 bases remaining between them. CDR3 sequence: CASSPGAPYEQYF. DNA for the CDR3: TGTGCCAGCTCACCGGGGGCCCCCTACGAGCAGTACTTC. Full variable domain (remainder filled in from reference TRBV18 and TRBJ2-7): NAGVMQNPRHLVRRRGQEARLRCSPMKGHSHVYWYRQLPEEGLKFMVYLQKENIIDESGMPKERFSAEFPKEGPSILRIQQVVRGDSAAYFCASSPGAPYEQYFGPGTRLTVT.

The chain recombines TRBV28 with TRBJ2-2; a weak D match, TRBD1 (7 bases). CDR3 length: 15 amino acids. V was trimmed by 5 bases and J by 7 bases, leaving 17 bases between them. Germline values: CDR1 MDHEN, CDR2 SYDVKM. The CDR3 loop is CASSPRQGGGGELFF. In DNA form, the CDR3 reads TGTGCCAGCAGTCCCCGGCAGGGGGGAGGCGGGGAGCTGTTTTTT.

This chain joins TRBV7-9 and TRBJ2-2; 7 bases line up with TRBD1. CDR1 is SEHNR and CDR2 is FQNEAQ in the germline V gene (reference sequence). V shed 5 bases, J shed 2 bases, and the junction held 2 bases outside the gene matches. This CDR3 has 14 residues. The CDR3 protein is CASSGDRNTGELFF. In DNA form, the CDR3 reads TGTGCCAGCAGCGGGGACAGAAACACCGGGGAGCTGTTTTTT.

This sequence joins TRBV2 and TRBJ1-2; D unclear. The germline CDR1 and CDR2 sequences are SNHLY and FYNNEI. The V and J ends lost 3 bases and 4 bases respectively, with 9 bases between them. The CDR3 length is 13 residues. The CDR3 loop reads CASSDASGYGYTF. The DNA for the CDR3 is TGTGCCAGCAGTGATGCGTCGGGCTATGGCTACACCTTC.

The chain couples TRBV7-2 to TRBJ2-2; no clear D. CDR3 length: 15 amino acids. Trimming cost V 5 bases and J 0 bases, with 10 bases left between them. Germline values: CDR1 SGHTA, CDR2 FQGNSA. The CDR3 coding sequence is TGTGCCAGCAGCCCCCCGGGTGCGAACACCGGGGAGCTGTTTTTT. Its translation: CASSPPGANTGELFF. The full variable domain, its missing parts supplied by reference TRBV7-2 and TRBJ2-2, is GAGVSQSPSNKVTEKGKDVELRCDPISGHTALYWYRQSLGQGLEFLIYFQGNSAPDKSGLPSDRFSAERTGGSVSTLTIQRTQQEDSAVYLCASSPPGANTGELFFGEGSRLTVL.

The rearrangement links TRBV3-1 (or the pseudogene TRBV3-2) to TRBJ2-3; a weak D match, TRBD2 (6 bases). The germline V gene encodes CDR1 LGHDT and CDR2 YNNKEL (reference sequence). V shed 6 bases and J shed 6 bases, with 16 bases lying between them. This CDR3 is 14 amino acids long. This chain's CDR3 is CASRHGAGSDTQYF. DNA for the CDR3: TGTGCCAGCAGGCACGGTGCGGGAAGTGATACGCAGTATTTT.

The CDR3 loop is CASMGQGRNYGYTF. As DNA, the CDR3 is TGTGCCAGCATGGGGCAGGGTCGTAACTATGGCTACACCTTC. The gene calls are TRBV28 and TRBJ1-2, with D tentatively TRBD1 (5 bases). The CDR3 has 14 amino acids. Per germline, CDR1 MDHEN and CDR2 SYDVKM. V lost 7 bases, J lost 1 base, and 13 bases lay in between.

The V call is TRBV28, the J call TRBJ2-7; 8 positions agree with TRBD1. The CDR3 is 12 residues long. Germline trimming cut 5 bases from V and 5 bases from J; bases unmatched to any gene: 2. Germline V gives CDR1 MDHEN, CDR2 SYDVKM. The chain's CDR3 is CASSQGANEQYF. In DNA, the CDR3 is TGTGCCAGCAGTCAGGGGGCCAACGAGCAGTACTTC.

The chain couples TRBV28 to TRBJ1-2, with D possibly matching TRBD1 (6 bases). V dropped 6 bases and J dropped 5 bases, with 16 bases sitting between them. The germline V gene has CDR1 MDHEN and CDR2 SYDVKM. The CDR3 consists of 14 residues. CDR3 protein: CASSQAGGGYGYTF. The CDR3 nucleotides are TGTGCCAGCAGCCAGGCGGGGGGCGGTTATGGCTACACCTTC.

This clone was recorded once. The V and J genes are TRBV6-2 or TRBV6-3 and TRBJ2-5; 7 nucleotides agree with TRBD1. Trimming at V came to 5 bases and at J to 3 bases, leaving 9 bases not matched to a gene. Per germline, CDR1 MNHEY and CDR2 SVGEGT. This CDR3 region has 15 residues. CDR3 DNA: TGTGCCAGCAGTAACCGACAGGGTATGAAAGAGACCCAGTACTTC. Residues: CASSNRQGMKETQYF.